This T cell receptor (beta chain) emerged from a study of siplizumab effects on memory and regulatory T cells (dated by TCRdb to between 2018 and 2020). Notes on the research overall: The study looked at the effect of siplizumab, an anti-CD2 antibody, on alloreactive T-cell subsets in allogeneic mixed lymphocyte reactions made from human PBMCs.

A word on this clone: What antigen it recognizes has not been identified. No base qualities exist here, and no much larger clone lies one base off it.

Sorted unstimulated T cells and proliferating T cells recovered from mixed lymphocyte reactions underwent TCRbeta CDR3 sequencing. Fresh whole blood from about eleven HLA-typed healthy donors served as the source for isolating PBMCs. Overall results and qualifications from the work: Siplizumab significantly lowered the cumulative frequency of alloreactive sequences that could be traced to unstimulated CD4+ memory T cells. Among mappable alloreactive CD4+ clones, the Treg-derived fraction averaged around 70% with siplizumab versus around 25% in control reactions. The suppressive function of proliferating Tregs from siplizumab cultures was not functionally confirmed. Unstimulated naive T cells appeared to be more diverse than memory T cells, and naive cells seemed to make a substantial contribution to the alloresponse. About 75-96% of proliferating CD4+ or CD8+ clones could not be given a naive or memory phenotype. Because sequences at frequencies below about 10^-5 were poorly captured, only a minor fraction of alloreactive clones could be mapped back to unstimulated subsets.

The library was built by means of the immunoSEQ multiplex PCR assay. Around 10^5 TCR templates per sample were assayed by the deep sequencing platform. Genomic DNA extracted from sorted T cells was the material used for TCRbeta CDR3 sequencing. Processing in the source paper ran as follows. The R programming language was used for clonal analysis of the TCRbeta CDR3 data. Alloreactive CD4+ and CD8+ clones were defined by comparing unstimulated samples with post-reaction CFSE-low samples. Regulatory or non-regulatory origin was assigned to alloreactive CD4+ clones by matching of sequences to sorted unstimulated Treg and non-Treg repertoires. The immuneACCESS repertoire file appears here via TCRdb, limited to in-frame rearrangements. These files lack a portion of the clones; in checked studies, under half of the deficit traces to unresolved V genes, and the cause of the others is not known. The V and J calls and clone size are taken from that table; D and trimming were inferred from the DNA. This sample holds around 100,000 clones; about 91% were observed only once. The ten largest make up under 3% of the sample.

This clonotype was sampled from a human donor in good health. Some clones in this sample may be carry-over from other donors' samples. The sequenced material came from CD4+ T cells sorted from blood.

The DNA sequence reads TGTGCCAGCAGCCCACTCGGGACAGACACCGGGGAGCTGTTTTTT. Its translation reads: CASSPLGTDTGELFF. Recombination linked TRBV7-8 to TRBJ2-2, with 7 bases in between that match TRBD1. Trimming takes 5 bases off V and 3 bases off J; junction bases not matched to a gene: 6. The CDR3 holds 15 amino acids from the cysteine to the phenylalanine. The entry retains the CDR3 DNA only, 45 bases that are in frame from base 1. For CDR1 and CDR2, the germline V gene lists SGHVS and FQNEAQ.